This T cell receptor delta chain appears in the sequencing data of a study of γδ T cells in repeated Plasmodium falciparum infection. V lost 3 bases and J lost 0, with 16 bases in between. The V gene's germline CDR1 is GEAIGNYY and CDR2 EKD. The CDR3 has 16 residues. TCRdb reanalysed the multiplex PCR reads via CATT. The sample yields under 60,000 delta-chain clones, 1.6% seen once. Gammadelta T cells were flow-sorted from PBMC into Vgamma9/Vdelta2+ and Vdelta2-negative populations for bulk analysis. Points on this clone: TCRdb assigns this DNA the protein of a much larger clone, which departs from its translation at residue 8; this likely reflects a read error, and the protein shown comes from translating the DNA.

The receptor was derived from a pool of human donors (malaria-infected and uninfected, not separated). The rearrangement links TRDV2 to TRDJ1; D uncertain. Assignment of the J gene here rests on matching the DNA to germline, because TCRdb gives none. The specimen sequenced was gamma-delta T cells from blood. The CDR3 region is CACDSLTEGYTDKLIF. The DNA of the CDR3 is TGTGCCTGTGACTCCCTTACTGAGGGTTACACCGATAAACTCATCTTT.